This T cell receptor (beta chain) was captured in a study of T cells of healthy individuals. This clonotype was observed many times. Trimming took off 1 base at V and 0 bases at J, with 11 bases between the two ends. The germline V gene has CDR1 MGHRA and CDR2 YSYEKL. The CDR3 sequence is 16 residues long. TCRdb re-derived calls from the 5' RACE reads in MiXCR, one entry per CDR3 protein. This table holds 50,000 to 55,000 distinct CDR3 sequences, roughly 14% found once. V is TRBV4-1 and J is TRBJ2-3; D remains ambiguous. The TCR sequence derives from a human donor in good health. In DNA, the CDR3 is TGCGCCAGCAGCCAAGTAAATCTAGTCAGCACAGATACGCAGTATTTT. Amino acid sequence: CASSQVNLVSTDTQYF.